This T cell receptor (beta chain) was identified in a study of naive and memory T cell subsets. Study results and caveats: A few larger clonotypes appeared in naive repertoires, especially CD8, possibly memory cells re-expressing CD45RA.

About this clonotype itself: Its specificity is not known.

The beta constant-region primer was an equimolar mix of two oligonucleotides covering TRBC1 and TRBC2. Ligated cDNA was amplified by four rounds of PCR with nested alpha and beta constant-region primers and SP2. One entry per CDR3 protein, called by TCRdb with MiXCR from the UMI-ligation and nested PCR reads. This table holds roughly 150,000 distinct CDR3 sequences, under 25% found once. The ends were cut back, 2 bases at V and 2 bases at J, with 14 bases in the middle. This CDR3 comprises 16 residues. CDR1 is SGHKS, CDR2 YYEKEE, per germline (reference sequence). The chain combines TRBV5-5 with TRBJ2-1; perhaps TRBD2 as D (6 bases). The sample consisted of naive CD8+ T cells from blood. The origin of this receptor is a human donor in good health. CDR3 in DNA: TGTGCCAGCAGCTTACCCTTGGGGGGTCCCTACAATGAGCAGTTCTTC. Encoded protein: CASSLPLGGPYNEQFF.